One sample yielded the 20 T cell receptor beta chains listed below, sequenced in a study of T-cell memory formation after mild COVID-19. TCRdb fed the 5' RACE reads into MiXCR, producing one record per CDR3 protein. The repertoire holds over 55,000 distinct CDR3 sequences, with 9% to 15% as singletons. Sample: PBMCs or a T cell subset sorted from them (not recorded which). The receptors originated from a man between 18 and 29 years old who had mild COVID-19 (a few samples of this study predate the infection). Cell type and time point are not known.

V is TRBV7-2 and J is TRBJ2-2; TRBD1 matches at 9 bases. Germline values: CDR1 SGHTA, CDR2 FQGNSA. The CDR3 covers 15 residues. The V and J ends lost 4 bases and 7 bases, in that order; junction bases with no gene match: 7. CDR3 residues: CASSYTTGGRGELFF. The CDR3 DNA reads as TGTGCCAGCAGCTATACTACAGGGGGCCGCGGGGAGCTGTTTTTT. Looking up the rest from reference TRBV7-2 and TRBJ2-2 gives the full variable domain: GAGVSQSPSNKVTEKGKDVELRCDPISGHTALYWYRQSLGQGLEFLIYFQGNSAPDKSGLPSDRFSAERTGGSVSTLTIQRTQQEDSAVYLCASSYTTGGRGELFFGEGSRLTVL.

The chain joins TRBV6-2 or TRBV6-3 to TRBJ2-6; D call uncertain. Germline assignment: CDR1 MNHEY and CDR2 SVGEGT. Deletions cut 5 bases from V and 4 bases from J, with 12 bases between. This CDR3 is built from 15 residues. The CDR3 is CASSLLRPGANVLTF. CDR3 in DNA: TGTGCCAGCAGTCTCCTTCGACCGGGGGCCAACGTCCTGACTTTC.

This clonotype was observed a handful of times. The chain carries TRBV6-2 or TRBV6-3 and TRBJ1-1; no reliable D call. Trimming took 2 bases from V and 6 from J, leaving 10 bases between them. The CDR3 has 13 residues. CDR1 and CDR2 from the germline V gene are MNHEY and SVGEGT. CDR3 coding DNA: TGTGCCAGCAGTTACAGTGATGGTCCTGAAGCTTTCTTT. It encodes CASSYSDGPEAFF.

This clonotype was seen only a few times. The chain combines TRBV7-2 with TRBJ1-2; no definite D call. This CDR3 contains 13 residues. Trimming shortened V by 5 bases and J by 3 bases, and 10 bases separated the two germline ends. Germline CDR1 SGHTA, CDR2 FQGNSA. CDR3 loop: CASSLPGDYGYTF. In DNA form, the CDR3 reads TGTGCCAGCAGCCTCCCCGGGGACTATGGCTACACCTTC.

The chain is built from TRBV7-2 and TRBJ1-2, with D possibly TRBD1 on 5 matching bases. Trimming stripped 2 bases from V and 8 bases from J, with 18 bases between. The germline CDR1 and CDR2 sequences are SGHTA and FQGNSA. CDR3 size: 15 residues. The CDR3: CASSLMGTGAEGYTF. As DNA, the CDR3 is TGTGCCAGCAGCTTAATGGGGACGGGTGCGGAGGGCTACACCTTC.

V and J are TRBV7-8 and TRBJ2-5; TRBD2 aligns across 7 bases. V gave up 8 bases and J gave up 5 bases; unmatched junction bases: 8. The CDR3 is made up of 13 amino acids. Per the germline V gene, CDR1 is SGHVS and CDR2 is FQNEAQ. The CDR3 is CASSTSLRETQYF. The CDR3 DNA reads as TGTGCCAGCTCGACTAGCCTAAGGGAGACCCAGTACTTC.

This clonotype was recorded a few times. The rearrangement uses TRBV6-2 or TRBV6-3 and TRBJ2-2, with 10 bases that match TRBD2. This CDR3 has 18 residues. Unmatched junction bases numbered 15, after V lost 7 bases and J lost 4 bases. The germline V gene encodes CDR1 MNHEY and CDR2 SVGEGT. The CDR3 sequence is CASKSPSERGGLTGELFF. In DNA, the CDR3 is TGTGCCAGCAAGAGTCCATCGGAGCGGGGGGGCCTCACCGGGGAGCTGTTTTTT.

There are a few counts of this clonotype. The rearrangement uses TRBV10-3 and TRBJ1-2; no clear D. Germline CDR1 and CDR2: ENHRY and SYGVKD. The germline V and J ends were trimmed by 1 base and 6 bases, with 9 bases remaining between them. The CDR3 runs 13 residues. The DNA for the CDR3 is TGTGCCATCAGTGAGTTCCCGGGCGATGGCTACACCTTC. Translating it yields CAISEFPGDGYTF.

This clonotype was found a few times. V and J are TRBV3-2 and TRBJ2-7. TRBV3-2 is noted as a pseudogene. The CDR3 loop spans 12 amino acids. The CDR3: CAKRTGPYEQYV. CDR3 coding DNA: TGTGCCAAACGGACAGGGCCCTACGAGCAGTACGTC.

The chain employs TRBV5-5 and TRBJ2-5; D unclear. Germline-derived CDR1 and CDR2 are SGHKS and YYEKEE (reference sequence). The CDR3 is made up of 16 amino acids. The V and J ends lost 2 bases and 5 bases respectively, with 19 bases between them. This CDR3 reads CASSFSGPRASETQYF. CDR3 bases: TGTGCCAGCAGCTTCTCCGGCCCCCGCGCTTCGGAGACCCAGTACTTC. The full variable domain, in which reference TRBV5-5 and TRBJ2-5 provide the parts outside the CDR3, is DAGVTQSPTHLIKTRGQQVTLRCSPISGHKSVSWYQQVLGQGPQFIFQYYEKEERGRGNFPDRFSARQFPNYSSELNVNALLLGDSALYLCASSFSGPRASETQYFGPGTRLLVL.

In this sample, this clonotype turned up many times. The rearrangement joins TRBV10-3 to TRBJ2-3; 8 bases fit TRBD2. This CDR3 contains 14 residues. V lost 8 bases, J lost 0 bases, and 4 bases stayed unmatched. Germline loops: CDR1 ENHRY, CDR2 SYGVKD. CDR3 nucleotide sequence: TGTGCCATCGGTAGCGGGGACAGCACAGATACGCAGTATTTT. The encoded protein is CAIGSGDSTDTQYF.

In this sample, this clonotype turned up a few times. The chain is built from TRBV5-1 and TRBJ2-3; TRBD1 aligns across 8 bases. The V gene end was trimmed by 3 bases and the J gene end by 0 bases; junction bases not matched to a gene: 9. The germline V gene has CDR1 SGHRS and CDR2 YFSETQ. The CDR3 totals 17 residues. The CDR3 spells CASSYRDRPSSTDTQYF. The CDR3, as DNA: TGCGCCAGCAGCTACCGGGACAGGCCTTCTAGCACAGATACGCAGTATTTT.

This clonotype was recorded at least ten times. This chain uses TRBV7-2 with TRBJ2-6; D not certain. The germline V gene encodes CDR1 SGHTA and CDR2 FQGNSA. Deletions cut 5 bases from V and 1 base from J, with 12 bases between. The CDR3 has 16 residues. Here the CDR3 reads CASSPGHTSGANVLTF. CDR3 in DNA: TGTGCCAGCAGCCCTGGTCATACTTCTGGGGCCAACGTCCTGACTTTC.

The rearrangement uses TRBV12-3 or TRBV12-4 and TRBJ1-5, with 7 bases matching TRBD1. Germline trimming cut 4 bases from V and 7 bases from J; bases unmatched to any gene: 13. The CDR3 runs 16 residues. CDR3 sequence reads: CASSSPTTGIGQPQHF. For the CDR3, the DNA is TGTGCCAGCAGTTCCCCGACGACAGGGATAGGCCAGCCCCAGCATTTT.

This clonotype was detected many times. The CDR3 region is CASKIGTPNEKLFF. CDR3 in DNA: TGTGCCAGCAAAATCGGGACACCTAATGAAAAACTGTTTTTT. The chain couples TRBV5-5 to TRBJ1-4; D might be TRBD1 (6 bases). V lost 6 bases to trimming and J lost 3 bases, with 12 bases between them. This CDR3 comprises 14 residues. Germline CDR1 and CDR2: SGHKS and YYEKEE (reference sequence). Complete variable domain (other parts from reference TRBV5-5 and TRBJ1-4): DAGVTQSPTHLIKTRGQQVTLRCSPISGHKSVSWYQQVLGQGPQFIFQYYEKEERGRGNFPDRFSARQFPNYSSELNVNALLLGDSALYLCASKIGTPNEKLFFGSGTQLSVL.

The sample holds a few counts of this clonotype. This sequence joins TRBV7-3 and TRBJ1-1; a weak D match, TRBD1 (6 bases). V lost 5 bases and J lost 1, with 23 bases in between. This CDR3 is built from 18 residues. Germline-derived CDR1 and CDR2 are SGHTA and FQGTGA. Here the CDR3 DNA reads TGTGCCAGCAGCCCGCTCAGGGGTCTCCCAGGACGGAACACTGAAGCTTTCTTT. It codes for CASSPLRGLPGRNTEAFF.

There are a few counts of this clonotype. The chain uses TRBV18 and TRBJ2-1, with 12 bases matching TRBD2. V was clipped by 3 bases and J by 3 bases; unmatched bases: 12. This CDR3 has 19 residues. Germline CDR1 KGHSH, CDR2 LQKENI. CDR3 amino acids: CASSPRELAGGNFYNEQFF. Here the CDR3 DNA reads TGTGCCAGCTCACCCCGTGAACTAGCGGGGGGCAACTTCTACAATGAGCAGTTCTTC.

This clonotype occurred a few times. The chain uses TRBV7-9 and TRBJ2-1, with 8 nucleotides matching TRBD2. Trimming at V came to 5 bases and at J to 0 bases, leaving 6 bases not matched to a gene. CDR3 length equals 16 residues. Germline loops: CDR1 SEHNR, CDR2 FQNEAQ (reference sequence). The CDR3 region is CASSPRRGGSYNEQFF. The CDR3 bases are TGTGCCAGCAGCCCCCGACGGGGGGGCTCCTACAATGAGCAGTTCTTC.

V is TRBV4-3 and J is TRBJ2-5; a possible D gene is TRBD1 (5 bases). The CDR3 contains 16 residues. The germline V gene encodes CDR1 LGHNA and CDR2 YSLEER. V shed 0 bases and J shed 3 bases, with 14 bases lying between them. The CDR3 DNA is TGCGCCAGCAGCCAAGATAATCGAGGCAGGGAAGAGACCCAGTACTTC. Protein sequence: CASSQDNRGREETQYF.

The gene calls are TRBV27 and TRBJ2-1; tentatively, D is TRBD2 (5 bases). The ends were cut back, 6 bases at V and 8 bases at J, with 14 bases in the middle. Germline V CDR1 and CDR2: MNHEY, SMNVEV (reference sequence). The length of the CDR3 is 13 residues. This chain's CDR3 is CASRSISGYEQFF. CDR3 coding DNA: TGTGCCAGCAGATCGATATCGGGGTATGAGCAGTTCTTC.